These 9 T cell receptor beta chains were all obtained from the same sample, sequenced in a study of human T cells and chemical hapten exposure. MiXCR, run by TCRdb on the RACE reads, gives a single entry per CDR3 protein. Of 71,000 or so distinct CDR3 sequences listed, over 7.5% were seen once; the top ten hold 3.3%. Time point meaning: patch test 1, 2 weeks after DPC sensitization. Treatment in this sample: therapeutic diphenylcyclopropenone sensitization with weekly scalp DPC. The sequenced sample was whole blood, obtained in connection with sensitization to the hapten diphenylcyclopropenone (DPC). The source of these receptors is a woman aged 40-49 years with alopecia areata. Some clones in this sample may be carry-over from other donors' samples.

This clonotype occurred many times. The chain joins TRBV7-9 to TRBJ1-1, with D possibly being TRBD1 (6 bases). Trimming cost V 5 bases and J 1 base, with 20 bases left between them. The CDR3 totals 17 residues. CDR1 is SEHNR and CDR2 is FQNEAQ in the germline V gene (reference sequence). The CDR3 loop reads CASSHPHGQTANTEAFF. The CDR3 coding sequence is TGTGCCAGCAGCCATCCCCACGGACAGACAGCGAACACTGAAGCTTTCTTT. The whole variable domain, remainder taken from reference TRBV7-9 and TRBJ1-1, is DTGVSQNPRHKITKRGQNVTFRCDPISEHNRLYWYRQTLGQGPEFLTYFQNEAQLEKSRLLSDRFSAERPKGSFSTLEIQRTEQGDSAMYLCASSHPHGQTANTEAFFGQGTRLTVV.

This clonotype was detected only a few times. The V and J genes are TRBV29-1 and TRBJ2-7; unclear D gene. Germline-derived CDR1 and CDR2 are SQVTM and ANQGSEA. This CDR3 contains 13 residues. The V end lost 4 bases, the J end lost 2 bases, and 12 bases lay between the germline ends. As DNA, the CDR3 is TGCAGCGTTGTTCGTGACACCCCCTACGAGCAGTACTTC. Translation: CSVVRDTPYEQYF.

This clonotype was observed at least ten times. This chain joins TRBV7-9 and TRBJ1-1; possible D gene TRBD1, 5 bases. The germline V gene encodes CDR1 SEHNR and CDR2 FQNEAQ (reference sequence). The CDR3 extends over 12 amino acids. V lost 6 bases, J lost 11 bases, and 16 bases lay in between. Written as DNA, the CDR3 is TGTGCCAGCAGTCGTGGAGGGGTAGGGGCTTTCTTT. Translating it yields CASSRGGVGAFF.

This chain links TRBV20-1 with TRBJ2-6; D is possibly TRBD1 (5 bases). There are 17 residues in the CDR3. Germline V gives CDR1 DFQATT, CDR2 SNEGSKA (reference sequence). The V end lost 0 bases, the J end lost 3 bases, and 15 bases lay between the germline ends. CDR3 sequence reads: CSARDPKTGYGANVLTF. CDR3 DNA sequence: TGCAGTGCTAGAGATCCTAAAACAGGTTATGGGGCCAACGTCCTGACTTTC.

This clonotype was counted ten times or more. The J gene is TRBJ2-1, the V gene TRBV6-6; a weak D match, TRBD2 (6 bases). The CDR3 is made up of 11 amino acids. Per the germline V gene, CDR1 is MNHNY and CDR2 is SVGAGI (reference sequence). Trimming removed 2 bases from V and 13 bases from J, with 9 bases in between. The chain's CDR3 is CASSYGGLQFF. The CDR3 DNA reads as TGTGCCAGCAGTTACGGGGGGTTACAGTTCTTC.

This clonotype was counted between two and nine times. This chain links TRBV18 with TRBJ1-5; tentative D call: TRBD1 (5 bases). The CDR3 sequence is 14 residues long. Trimming shortened V by 5 bases and J by 3 bases, and 11 bases separated the two germline ends. CDR1 KGHSH and CDR2 LQKENI come from the germline V gene. CDR3 nucleotide sequence: TGTGCCAGCTCAGGGGCCGCCAACAATCAGCCCCAGCATTTT. Its protein is CASSGAANNQPQHF.

This clonotype was recorded many times. The chain is built from TRBV6-2 or TRBV6-3 and TRBJ1-5; no firm D call. CDR1 and CDR2 from the germline V gene are MNHEY and SVGEGT. Trimming stripped 5 bases from V and 7 bases from J, with 12 bases between. This CDR3 contains 13 residues. CDR3 in DNA: TGTGCCAGCAGTAGCCAGGCTTCGCAGCCCCAGCATTTT. Translating it yields CASSSQASQPQHF.

This clonotype was picked up many times. V usage is TRBV6-2 or TRBV6-3 and J usage is TRBJ2-7, with D uncertain. V was trimmed by 2 bases and J by 5 bases, leaving 7 bases between them. This CDR3 has 12 residues. Germline V lookup: CDR1 MNHEY, CDR2 SVGEGT. In DNA, the CDR3 is TGTGCCAGCAGTTACCGACAAAACGAGCAGTACTTC. Its protein product is CASSYRQNEQYF.

The genes are TRBV7-9 and TRBJ2-3; maybe TRBD2 (5 bases). The V gene lost 5 bases and the J gene lost 3 bases, with 15 bases spanning the gap. Germline values: CDR1 SEHNR, CDR2 FQNEAQ (reference sequence). CDR3 length equals 15 residues. DNA of the CDR3: TGTGCCAGCAGCCCCATCCGGGGAAATACAGATACGCAGTATTTT. Translated: CASSPIRGNTDTQYF.